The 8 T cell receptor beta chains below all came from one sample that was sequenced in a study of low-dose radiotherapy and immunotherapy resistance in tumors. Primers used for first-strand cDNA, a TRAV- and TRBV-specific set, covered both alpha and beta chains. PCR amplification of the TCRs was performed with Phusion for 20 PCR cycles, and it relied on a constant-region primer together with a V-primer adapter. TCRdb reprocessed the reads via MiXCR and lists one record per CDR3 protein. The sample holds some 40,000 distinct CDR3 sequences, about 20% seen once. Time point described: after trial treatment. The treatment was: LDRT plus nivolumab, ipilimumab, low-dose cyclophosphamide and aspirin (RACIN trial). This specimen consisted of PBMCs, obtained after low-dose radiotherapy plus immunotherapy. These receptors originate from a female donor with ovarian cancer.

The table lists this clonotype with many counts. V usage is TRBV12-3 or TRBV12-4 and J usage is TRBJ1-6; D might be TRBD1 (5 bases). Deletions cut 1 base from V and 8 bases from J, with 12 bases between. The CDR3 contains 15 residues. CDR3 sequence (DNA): TGTGCCAGCAGTTTAGGGGGACCTTGGGATTCACCCCTCCACTTT. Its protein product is CASSLGGPWDSPLHF.

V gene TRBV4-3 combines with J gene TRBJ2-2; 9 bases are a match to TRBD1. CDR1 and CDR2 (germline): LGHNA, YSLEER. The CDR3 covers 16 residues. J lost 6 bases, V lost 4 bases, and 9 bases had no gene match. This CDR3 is CASSLSGTGSAGELFF. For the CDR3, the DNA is TGCGCCAGCAGCCTTTCCGGGACAGGGTCAGCCGGGGAGCTGTTTTTT.

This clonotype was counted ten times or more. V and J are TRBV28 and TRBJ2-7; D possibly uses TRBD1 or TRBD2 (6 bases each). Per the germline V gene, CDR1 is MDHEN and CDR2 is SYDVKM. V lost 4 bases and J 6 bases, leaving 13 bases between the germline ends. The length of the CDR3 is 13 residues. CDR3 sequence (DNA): TGTGCCAGCAGTTGGGGGGCACCCCGCGAGCAGTACTTC. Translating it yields CASSWGAPREQYF.

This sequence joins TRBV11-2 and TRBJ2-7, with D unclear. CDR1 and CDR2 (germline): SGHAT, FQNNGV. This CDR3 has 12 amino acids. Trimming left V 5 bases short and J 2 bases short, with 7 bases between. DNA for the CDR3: TGTGCCAGCAGCCACGAGCCCTACGAGCAGTACTTC. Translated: CASSHEPYEQYF.

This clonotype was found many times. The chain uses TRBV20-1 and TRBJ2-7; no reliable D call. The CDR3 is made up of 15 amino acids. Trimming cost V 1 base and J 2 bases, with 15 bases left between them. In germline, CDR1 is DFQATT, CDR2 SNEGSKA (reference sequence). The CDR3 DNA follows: TGCAGTGCTAGAGGCCACGGGCGTCCAGCCTACGAGCAGTACTTC. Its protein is CSARGHGRPAYEQYF.

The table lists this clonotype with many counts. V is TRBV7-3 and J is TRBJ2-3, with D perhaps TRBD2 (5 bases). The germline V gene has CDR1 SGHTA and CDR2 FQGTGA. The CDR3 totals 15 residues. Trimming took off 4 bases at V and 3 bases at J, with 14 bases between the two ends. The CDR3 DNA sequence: TGTGCCAGCAGCTCTACAGCGGACTTAACAGATACGCAGTATTTT. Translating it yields CASSSTADLTDTQYF.

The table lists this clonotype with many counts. The CDR3 loop is CASSPTPFSGSLGEQYF. CDR3 nucleotide sequence: TGCGCCAGCAGCCCTACCCCCTTTAGCGGGAGTTTGGGGGAGCAGTACTTC. The V and J genes are TRBV4-1 and TRBJ2-7, with 9 bases lining up with TRBD2. Germline V gene data show CDR1 as MGHRA and CDR2 as YSYEKL. With V trimmed by 4 bases and J by 7 bases, 17 bases remained unmatched. The CDR3 is 17 amino acids.

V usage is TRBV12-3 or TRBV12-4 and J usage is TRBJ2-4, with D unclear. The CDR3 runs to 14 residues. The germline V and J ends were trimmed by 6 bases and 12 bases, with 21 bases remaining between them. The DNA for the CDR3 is TGTGCCAGCAGGGGTTCGTCGGGCAGGACGGCTCAGTACTTC. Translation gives CASRGSSGRTAQYF.